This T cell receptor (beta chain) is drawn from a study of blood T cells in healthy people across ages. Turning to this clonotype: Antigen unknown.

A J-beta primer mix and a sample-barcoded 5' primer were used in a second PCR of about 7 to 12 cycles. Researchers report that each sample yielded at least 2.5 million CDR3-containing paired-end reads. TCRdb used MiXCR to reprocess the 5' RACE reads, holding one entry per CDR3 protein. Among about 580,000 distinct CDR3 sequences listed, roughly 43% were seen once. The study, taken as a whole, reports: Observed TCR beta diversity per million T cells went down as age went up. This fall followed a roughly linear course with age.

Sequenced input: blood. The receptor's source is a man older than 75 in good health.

The CDR3 DNA is TGTGCCAGCAGCTTAGCTGGGTACAATCAGCCCCAGCATTTT. Protein sequence: CASSLAGYNQPQHF. The genes are TRBV7-6 and TRBJ1-5; no reliable D call. The CDR3 totals 14 residues. Germline loops: CDR1 SGHVS, CDR2 FNYEAQ. V lost 0 bases and J 3 bases, leaving 6 bases between the germline ends.